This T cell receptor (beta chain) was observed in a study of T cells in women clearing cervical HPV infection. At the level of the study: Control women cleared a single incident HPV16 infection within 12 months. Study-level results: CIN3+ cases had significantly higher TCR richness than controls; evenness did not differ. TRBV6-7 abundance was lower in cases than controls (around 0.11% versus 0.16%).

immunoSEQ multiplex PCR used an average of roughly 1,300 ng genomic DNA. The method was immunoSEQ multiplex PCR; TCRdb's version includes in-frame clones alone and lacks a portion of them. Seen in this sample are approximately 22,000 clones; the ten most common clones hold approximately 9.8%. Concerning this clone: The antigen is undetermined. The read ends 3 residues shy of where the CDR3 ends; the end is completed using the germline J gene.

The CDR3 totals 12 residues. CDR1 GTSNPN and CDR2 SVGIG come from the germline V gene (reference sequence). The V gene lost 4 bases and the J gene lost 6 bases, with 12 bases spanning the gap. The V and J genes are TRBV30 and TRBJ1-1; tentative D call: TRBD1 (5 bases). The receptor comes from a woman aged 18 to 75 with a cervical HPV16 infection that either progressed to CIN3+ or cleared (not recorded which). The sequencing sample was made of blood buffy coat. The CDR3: CAWTQGRAEAFF. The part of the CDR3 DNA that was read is TGTGCCTGGACCCAGGGTAGGGCTGAA.